This T cell receptor beta chain was retrieved from a study of blood T cell repertoires in COVID-19. Study information: T cells, B-cell-depleted T cells, or PBMCs supplied cDNA or gDNA.

This CDR3 spans 15 amino acids. Per germline, CDR1 SGHTA and CDR2 FQGTGA. Germline trimming cut 4 bases from V and 4 bases from J; bases unmatched to any gene: 8. Source study methods: Amplification with reference gene primers provided the estimates of nucleated cell counts. Some clones are missing from TCRdb's copy, which holds only in-frame ones; the method was immunoSEQ multiplex PCR. From that table come the V and J calls and clone size; the DNA was used to work out D and trimming. Of about 210,000 clones listed, 82% are singletons. This chain joins TRBV7-3 and TRBJ1-2; TRBD1 agrees at 8 bases. The sequencing input was peripheral blood. The TCR originated in a woman in her sixties or seventies with COVID-19, enrolled during active disease. This chain's CDR3 is CASSSQGAATYGYTF. CDR3 DNA: TGTGCCAGCAGCTCGCAGGGGGCGGCGACCTATGGCTACACCTTC. The whole variable domain, filled in from reference TRBV7-3 and TRBJ1-2, reads GAGVSQTPSNKVTEKGKYVELRCDPISGHTALYWYRQSLGQGPEFLIYFQGTGAADDSGLPNDRFFAVRPEGSVSTLKIQRTERGDSAVYLCASSSQGAATYGYTFGSGTRLTVV.